The clone carrying this T cell receptor (beta chain) was seen a few times. The antigen is unknown. This entry comes from a study of vaccination and CD4 T cells after COVID-19. The Oncomine TCR Beta short-read assay sequenced DNA from cultured CD4+ T cells. MiXCR was run by TCRdb on the PCR reads, yielding one entry per CDR3 protein. Counted here are about 14,000 distinct CDR3 sequences, around two fifths occurring once; the ten biggest clones make up over 15%. CDR3 length equals 15 residues. V was clipped by 6 bases and J by 4 bases; unmatched bases: 9. The treatment: approximately nine-day PBMC culture with coronavirus spike peptide pools or control peptides (ViraFEST assay).

What was sequenced was cultured CD4+ T cells from blood. The sequence came from a human donor with COVID-19. The chain joins TRBV12-3 or TRBV12-4 to TRBJ2-5; TRBD2 matches 9 bases. The CDR3 loop reads CASRRSGGSGETQYF. The CDR3 coding sequence is TGTGCCAGCAGACGTAGCGGGGGCTCGGGAGAGACCCAGTACTTC.